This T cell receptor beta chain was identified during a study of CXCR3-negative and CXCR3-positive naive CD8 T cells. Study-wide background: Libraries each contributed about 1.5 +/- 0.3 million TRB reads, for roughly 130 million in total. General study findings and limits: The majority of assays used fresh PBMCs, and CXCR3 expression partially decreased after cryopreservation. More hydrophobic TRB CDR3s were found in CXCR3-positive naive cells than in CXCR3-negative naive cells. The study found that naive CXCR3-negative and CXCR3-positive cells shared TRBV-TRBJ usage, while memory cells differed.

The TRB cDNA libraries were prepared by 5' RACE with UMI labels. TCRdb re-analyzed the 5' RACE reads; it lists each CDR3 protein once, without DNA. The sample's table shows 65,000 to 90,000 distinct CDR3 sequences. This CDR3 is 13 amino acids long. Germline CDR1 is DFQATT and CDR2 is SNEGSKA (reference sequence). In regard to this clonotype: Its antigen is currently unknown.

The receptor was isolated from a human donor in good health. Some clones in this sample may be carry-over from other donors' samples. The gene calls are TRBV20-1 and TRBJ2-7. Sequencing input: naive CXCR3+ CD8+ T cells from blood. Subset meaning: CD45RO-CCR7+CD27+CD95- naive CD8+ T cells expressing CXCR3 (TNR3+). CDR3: CSASPLGRYEQYF.